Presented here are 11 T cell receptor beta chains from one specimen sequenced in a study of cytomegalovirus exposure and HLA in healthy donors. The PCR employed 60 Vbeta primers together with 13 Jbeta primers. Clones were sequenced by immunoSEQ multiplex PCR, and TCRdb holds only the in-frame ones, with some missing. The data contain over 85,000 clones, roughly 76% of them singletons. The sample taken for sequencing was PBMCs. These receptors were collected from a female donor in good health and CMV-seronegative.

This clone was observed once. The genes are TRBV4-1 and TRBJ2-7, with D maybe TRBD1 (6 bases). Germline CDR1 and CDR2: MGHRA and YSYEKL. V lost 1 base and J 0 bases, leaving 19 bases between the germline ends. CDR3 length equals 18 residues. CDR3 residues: CASSQVIMGAGSSYEQYF. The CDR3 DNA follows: TGCGCCAGCAGCCAAGTTATCATGGGGGCAGGCAGCTCCTACGAGCAGTACTTC.

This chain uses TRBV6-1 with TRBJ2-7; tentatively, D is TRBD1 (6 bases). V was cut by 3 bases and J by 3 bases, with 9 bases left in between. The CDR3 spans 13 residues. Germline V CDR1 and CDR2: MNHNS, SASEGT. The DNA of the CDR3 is TGTGCCAGCAGTGAGGGACATGGCTACGAGCAGTACTTC. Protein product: CASSEGHGYEQYF.

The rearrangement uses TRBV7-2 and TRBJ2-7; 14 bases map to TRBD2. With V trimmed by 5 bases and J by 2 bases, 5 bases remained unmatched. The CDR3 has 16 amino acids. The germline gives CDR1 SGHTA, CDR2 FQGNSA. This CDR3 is CASSTRLAGGAYEQYF. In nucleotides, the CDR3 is TGTGCCAGCAGCACTCGACTAGCGGGGGGGGCCTACGAGCAGTACTTC.

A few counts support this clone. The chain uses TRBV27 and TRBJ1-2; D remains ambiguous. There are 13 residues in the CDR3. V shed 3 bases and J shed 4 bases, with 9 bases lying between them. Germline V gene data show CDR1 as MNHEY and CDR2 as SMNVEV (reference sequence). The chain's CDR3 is CASSLVRGYGYTF. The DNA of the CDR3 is TGTGCCAGCAGTTTGGTCCGGGGCTATGGCTACACCTTC.

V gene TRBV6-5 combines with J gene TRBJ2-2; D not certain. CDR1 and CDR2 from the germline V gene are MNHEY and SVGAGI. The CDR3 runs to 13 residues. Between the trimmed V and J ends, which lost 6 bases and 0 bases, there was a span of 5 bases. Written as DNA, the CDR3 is TGTGCCAGCAGGAGTACGAACACCGGGGAGCTGTTTTTT. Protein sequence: CASRSTNTGELFF.

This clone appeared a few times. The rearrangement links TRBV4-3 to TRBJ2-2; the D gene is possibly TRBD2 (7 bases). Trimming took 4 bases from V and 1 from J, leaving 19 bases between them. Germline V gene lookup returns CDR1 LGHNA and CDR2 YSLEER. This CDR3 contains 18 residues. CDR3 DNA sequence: TGCGCCAGCAGCCCCCGACCGGCGGGGGCCATGAACACCGGGGAGCTGTTTTTT. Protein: CASSPRPAGAMNTGELFF.

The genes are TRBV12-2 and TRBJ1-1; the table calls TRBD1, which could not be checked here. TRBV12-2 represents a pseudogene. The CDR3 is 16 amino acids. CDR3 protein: CASRLGQGATPFEAFF. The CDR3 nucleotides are TGTGCAAGTCGCTTAGGTCAGGGGGCGACCCCATTCGAAGCTTTCTTT.

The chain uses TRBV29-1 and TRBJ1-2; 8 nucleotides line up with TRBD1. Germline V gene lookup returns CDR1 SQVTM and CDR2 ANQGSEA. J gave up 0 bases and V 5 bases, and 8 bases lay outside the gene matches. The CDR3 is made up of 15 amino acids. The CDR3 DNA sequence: TGCAGCGTTACTCGGGACAGGAGCTCTAACTATGGCTACACCTTC. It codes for CSVTRDRSSNYGYTF.

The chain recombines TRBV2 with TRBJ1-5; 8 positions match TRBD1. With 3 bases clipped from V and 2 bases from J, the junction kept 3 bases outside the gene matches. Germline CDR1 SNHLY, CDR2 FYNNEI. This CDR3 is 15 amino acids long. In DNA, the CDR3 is TGTGCCAGCAGTGACAGGGGGCTCGGCAATCAGCCCCAGCATTTT. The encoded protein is CASSDRGLGNQPQHF. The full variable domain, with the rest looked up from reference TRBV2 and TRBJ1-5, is EPEVTQTPSHQVTQMGQEVILRCVPISNHLYFYWYRQILGQKVEFLVSFYNNEISEKSEIFDDQFSVERPDGSNFTLKIRSTKLEDSAMYFCASSDRGLGNQPQHFGDGTRLSIL.

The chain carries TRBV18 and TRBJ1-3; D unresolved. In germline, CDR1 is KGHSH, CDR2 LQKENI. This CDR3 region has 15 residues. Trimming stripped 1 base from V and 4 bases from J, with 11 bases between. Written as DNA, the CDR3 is TGTGCCAGCTCACCACAAGCAGAAGCGGGAAACACCATATATTTT. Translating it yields CASSPQAEAGNTIYF.

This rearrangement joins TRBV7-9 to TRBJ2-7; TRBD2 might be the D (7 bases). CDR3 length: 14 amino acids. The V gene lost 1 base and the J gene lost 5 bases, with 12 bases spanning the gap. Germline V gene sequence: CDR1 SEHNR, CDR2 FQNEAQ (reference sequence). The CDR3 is CASSLGSGGHEQYF. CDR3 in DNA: TGTGCCAGCAGCTTAGGGTCGGGGGGCCACGAGCAGTACTTC. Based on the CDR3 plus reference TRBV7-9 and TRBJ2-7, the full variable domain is DTGVSQNPRHKITKRGQNVTFRCDPISEHNRLYWYRQTLGQGPEFLTYFQNEAQLEKSRLLSDRFSAERPKGSFSTLEIQRTEQGDSAMYLCASSLGSGGHEQYFGPGTRLTVT.